The clone carrying this T cell receptor beta chain appeared a few times. Its antigen remains unidentified. TCRdb re-analysed the RT-PCR reads in MiXCR, keeping a single row per CDR3 protein. Here the sample spans some 500,000 distinct CDR3 sequences, approximately 15% being singletons. The entry originates in a study of response to subunit inactivated influenza vaccine. Study-wide findings and caveats: It was suggested by the authors that few new T cells are recruited by each seasonal influenza vaccination.

The clonotype was recovered from a man between 50 and 69 years old who received an inactivated influenza vaccine. The source material was CD4+ T cells sorted from PBMCs, sampled about 23 months after vaccination.

For the CDR3, the DNA is TGTGCCACCAGCAGAGATCTGGGACAGTCTGAAGCTTTCTTT. Encoded protein: CATSRDLGQSEAFF. This chain links TRBV15 with TRBJ1-1; 7 bases map to TRBD1. The V gene end was trimmed by 0 bases and the J gene end by 6 bases; junction bases not matched to a gene: 4. Germline V gene data show CDR1 as LNHNV and CDR2 as YYDKDF (reference sequence). This CDR3 is 14 amino acids long.